The 4 T cell receptor beta chains given below trace back to one sample, sequenced in a study of T cell responses to AZD1222 COVID-19 vaccine. TCRdb keeps only in-frame clones here, not all; method: immunoSEQ multiplex PCR. The profile shows 95,000 to 150,000 clones, approximately 86% of them singletons. The sample consisted of peripheral blood, taken 28 days after the second AZD1222 dose. The receptors come from an adult who received the AZD1222 COVID-19 vaccine.

The genes are TRBV20-1 and TRBJ2-3; 9 nucleotides match TRBD2. The germline CDR1 and CDR2 sequences are DFQATT and SNEGSKA (reference sequence). The CDR3 has 15 residues. Trimming cost V 3 bases and J 2 bases; bases outside gene matches: 6. The CDR3 nucleotides read TGCAGTGCTAGTAAAGCGGGGGGACTCACAGATACGCAGTATTTT. Its translation is CSASKAGGLTDTQYF.

The chain carries TRBV7-2 and TRBJ1-1; 7 bases are a match to TRBD1. The V gene's germline CDR1 is SGHTA and CDR2 FQGNSA. J was trimmed by 11 bases and V by 4 bases; bases with no gene match: 10. The CDR3 consists of 13 residues. The CDR3 nucleotides read TGTGCCAGCAGCTCACCCTCGACAGGGCTCGCTTTCTTT. Its translation: CASSSPSTGLAFF.

This clone came up a few times. The rearrangement joins TRBV7-3 to TRBJ1-5; D possibly corresponds to TRBD1 (6 bases). V lost 5 bases and J 2 bases, leaving 25 bases between the germline ends. The CDR3 is 19 amino acids. Germline V gene sequence: CDR1 SGHTA, CDR2 FQGTGA. The CDR3 DNA sequence: TGTGCCAGCAGCCCGCCCGTTGGACAGCTCGTTAGGGGCAATCAGCCCCAGCATTTT. This encodes CASSPPVGQLVRGNQPQHF. The entire variable domain, with the rest obtained from reference TRBV7-3 and TRBJ1-5, is as follows: GAGVSQTPSNKVTEKGKYVELRCDPISGHTALYWYRQSLGQGPEFLIYFQGTGAADDSGLPNDRFFAVRPEGSVSTLKIQRTERGDSAVYLCASSPPVGQLVRGNQPQHFGDGTRLSIL.

The sample holds a few counts of this clone. The J gene is TRBJ1-2, the V gene TRBV10-2; TRBD1 might be the D (5 bases). The CDR3 covers 12 residues. V was cut by 8 bases and J by 3 bases, with 10 bases left in between. Germline V lookup: CDR1 WSHSY, CDR2 SAAADI. CDR3 residues: CASGTGDYGYTF. The CDR3 DNA sequence: TGCGCCAGCGGGACGGGTGACTATGGCTACACCTTC.